The text below deals with one T cell receptor beta chain. This entry comes from a study of T cell changes during pregnancy in multiple sclerosis. Profiled with immunoSEQ multiplex PCR; TCRdb holds only in-frame clones, not every one. This sample has 67,000 or so clones, with roughly 92% found just once. The CDR3 runs to 18 residues. The V gene's germline CDR1 is SGHDT and CDR2 YYEEEE. J gave up 2 bases and V 4 bases, and 12 bases lay outside the gene matches. V and J are TRBV5-6 and TRBJ2-1, with 10 nucleotides matching TRBD2. Source: CD8+ T cells from peripheral blood mononuclear cells, taken in the third trimester of pregnancy. This TCR derives from a female donor in good health, enrolled as a control in a pregnancy study. The CDR3 is CASSPEAGGAEPYNEQFF. The CDR3 coding sequence is TGTGCCAGCAGCCCAGAAGCGGGGGGGGCCGAGCCCTACAATGAGCAGTTCTTC.